What follows are 29 T cell receptor beta chains derived from one specimen sequenced in a study of OX40 agonist ivuxolimab in advanced cancers. Library preparation was by the immunoSEQ multiplex PCR assay. Not all clones reach the TCRdb copy of this immuneACCESS table, which keeps in-frame sequences only. Checked studies attribute under half of the gap to unresolved V genes and leave the rest unexplained. Across this sample there are about 67,000 clones, with about 91% seen only once. About 0.31% of the sample comes from the top ten. The starting material was CD4+ or CD8+ T cells sorted from blood, obtained in a trial of the OX40 agonist ivuxolimab. The receptors derive from an adult with an advanced solid tumor such as melanoma, head and neck, liver or kidney cancer.

This rearrangement joins TRBV19 to TRBJ1-5; TRBD1 matches 8 bases. With 5 bases clipped from V and 2 bases from J, the junction kept 5 bases outside the gene matches. Germline assignment: CDR1 LNHDA and CDR2 SQIVND (reference sequence). The CDR3 covers 15 residues. Here the CDR3 DNA reads TGTGCCAGTAGTCTGACAGGGGTTGGCAATCAGCCCCAGCATTTT. This gives the protein CASSLTGVGNQPQHF. The full variable domain, with the rest looked up from reference TRBV19 and TRBJ1-5, is DGGITQSPKYLFRKEGQNVTLSCEQNLNHDAMYWYRQDPGQGLRLIYYSQIVNDFQKGDIAEGYSVSREKKESFPLTVTSAQKNPTAFYLCASSLTGVGNQPQHFGDGTRLSIL.

The chain uses TRBV27 and TRBJ1-2, with D unresolved. V was pared by 4 bases and J by 3 bases, with 9 bases between. CDR3 size: 13 residues. Per germline, CDR1 MNHEY and CDR2 SMNVEV (reference sequence). The CDR3 nucleotides are TGTGCCAGCAGTTACGGCGGATACTATGGCTACACCTTC. Amino acids: CASSYGGYYGYTF.

The chain recombines TRBV30 with TRBJ1-2, with unresolved D. V shed 0 bases and J shed 4 bases, with 12 bases lying between them. CDR3 length equals 14 residues. Germline assignment: CDR1 GTSNPN and CDR2 SVGIG (reference sequence). CDR3 protein: CAWSVPAFRYGYTF. The CDR3 DNA sequence: TGTGCCTGGAGTGTACCAGCCTTTCGCTATGGCTACACCTTC.

The chain combines TRBV29-1 with TRBJ1-4; D remains ambiguous. Germline-derived CDR1 and CDR2 are SQVTM and ANQGSEA. The CDR3 is 15 amino acids. Between the trimmed V and J ends, which lost 3 bases and 5 bases, there was a span of 16 bases. CDR3 region: CSVEIGQVENEKLFF. The CDR3 DNA reads TGCAGCGTTGAGATAGGTCAGGTAGAAAATGAAAAACTGTTTTTT.

The chain couples TRBV6-5 to TRBJ1-5; 10 bases are shared with TRBD1. Germline V gene data show CDR1 as MNHEY and CDR2 as SVGAGI. This CDR3 region has 15 residues. V lost 6 bases, J lost 2 bases, and 4 bases stayed unmatched. CDR3 in amino acids: CASSSTGGGNQPQHF. CDR3 sequence (DNA): TGTGCCAGCAGCTCGACAGGGGGCGGCAATCAGCCCCAGCATTTT.

The V and J genes are TRBV11-1 and TRBJ2-7, with D unclear. Per germline, CDR1 SGHAT and CDR2 FQDESV (reference sequence). The CDR3 length is 13 residues. V lost 7 bases and J 1 base, leaving 11 bases between the germline ends. CDR3 coding DNA: TGTGCCAGCACCCGCGGACCGTCCTACGAGCAGTACTTC. Translation: CASTRGPSYEQYF.

The chain uses TRBV18 and TRBJ2-5; D uncertain. CDR1 is KGHSH, CDR2 LQKENI, per germline. V was clipped by 2 bases and J by 14 bases, with 12 bases between them. CDR3 size: 11 residues. This CDR3 is CASSPNDALYF. The CDR3 region has the DNA TGTGCCAGCTCACCAAACGACGCCCTTTACTTC.

This sequence joins TRBV5-1 and TRBJ2-7, with TRBD2 matching 9 bases. Germline CDR1 SGHRS, CDR2 YFSETQ. CDR3 length equals 14 residues. The J segment lost 0 bases and the V segment lost 9 bases, leaving 7 bases of the junction unmatched. CDR3 DNA sequence: TGCGCCAACCCTCTAGCGGGGATCTCCTACGAGCAGTACTTC. Translated: CANPLAGISYEQYF. Full variable domain (rest looked up from reference TRBV5-1 and TRBJ2-7): KAGVTQTPRYLIKTRGQQVTLSCSPISGHRSVSWYQQTPGQGLQFLFEYFSETQRNKGNFPGRFSGRQFSNSRSEMNVSTLELGDSALYLCANPLAGISYEQYFGPGTRLTVT.

The chain uses TRBV9 and TRBJ2-7; 12 bases line up with TRBD1. This CDR3 has 14 residues. Germline values: CDR1 SGDLS, CDR2 YYNGEE. Unmatched junction bases numbered 3, after V lost 3 bases and J lost 5 bases. The CDR3 reads CASSAGQGANEQYF. CDR3 DNA sequence: TGTGCCAGCAGCGCGGGACAGGGGGCCAACGAGCAGTACTTC.

The rearrangement links TRBV11-2 to TRBJ2-7; perhaps TRBD1 as D (6 bases). Germline-derived CDR1 and CDR2 are SGHAT and FQNNGV. This CDR3 has 13 amino acids. V was trimmed by 5 bases and J by 7 bases, leaving 15 bases between them. The CDR3 loop is CASSAGQPREQYF. The CDR3 DNA sequence: TGTGCCAGCAGCGCCGGACAGCCAAGGGAGCAGTACTTC.

The chain is built from TRBV10-2 and TRBJ2-1; 10 nucleotides agree with TRBD2. With V trimmed by 8 bases and J by 5 bases, 6 bases remained unmatched. Germline V gene sequence: CDR1 WSHSY, CDR2 SAAADI. The CDR3 consists of 14 residues. CDR3 DNA sequence: TGCGCCAGCCACAGCGGGAGGGGGAACAATGAGCAGTTCTTC. It codes for CASHSGRGNNEQFF.

V is TRBV2 and J is TRBJ1-4, with D possibly TRBD1 on 5 matching bases. The CDR3 totals 15 residues. Trimming stripped 2 bases from V and 12 bases from J, with 19 bases between. Germline V gene sequence: CDR1 SNHLY, CDR2 FYNNEI. Here the CDR3 reads CASSERSRALVQLFF. The CDR3 nucleotides read TGTGCCAGCAGTGAACGGTCCAGGGCCCTCGTTCAACTGTTTTTT. The full variable domain, its missing parts supplied by reference TRBV2 and TRBJ1-4, is EPEVTQTPSHQVTQMGQEVILRCVPISNHLYFYWYRQILGQKVEFLVSFYNNEISEKSEIFDDQFSVERPDGSNFTLKIRSTKLEDSAMYFCASSERSRALVQLFFGSGTQLSVL.

This rearrangement joins TRBV6-5 to TRBJ1-2; D unclear. Trimming left V 6 bases short and J 8 bases short, with 10 bases between. In germline, CDR1 is MNHEY, CDR2 SVGAGI. The CDR3 runs to 11 residues. The CDR3 loop reads CASSRVGGYTF. In DNA form, the CDR3 reads TGTGCCAGCAGCCGAGTCGGAGGCTACACCTTC.

The chain employs TRBV7-3 and TRBJ2-3; possible D gene TRBD1, 5 bases. Germline values: CDR1 SGHTA, CDR2 FQGTGA. The CDR3 length is 16 residues. With 5 bases removed from V and 0 bases from J, the gap between germline ends came to 15 bases. The DNA for the CDR3 is TGTGCCAGCAGCCAAGGTGACAGCCCGAGCACAGATACGCAGTATTTT. This translates into CASSQGDSPSTDTQYF.

The V call is TRBV23-1, the J call TRBJ1-1, with 7 bases identical to TRBD1. TRBV23-1 is filed as an ORF, its function uncertain. Losses at the gene ends were 4 bases for V and 4 bases for J; bases not matched to a gene: 6. The CDR3 has 14 amino acids. CDR3 in amino acids: CASSPRDSLTEAFF. For the CDR3, the DNA is TGCGCCAGCAGTCCCCGGGACAGTCTCACTGAAGCTTTCTTT.

This sequence joins TRBV7-7 and TRBJ1-4, with unresolved D. CDR1 is SSHAT, CDR2 FNYEAQ, per germline (reference sequence). CDR3 length: 14 amino acids. Trimming removed 1 base at V and 7 bases at J, with 10 bases between. CDR3 DNA sequence: TGTGCCAGCAGCTTAGGGGGTCTGGGTGAAAAACTGTTTTTT. Protein sequence: CASSLGGLGEKLFF.

This clone showed up just a few times. CDR3 in amino acids: CASSDPRGSNQPQHF. Here the CDR3 DNA reads TGTGCCAGTAGTGATCCCAGGGGTAGCAATCAGCCCCAGCATTTT. The V call is TRBV19, the J call TRBJ1-5; a possible D gene is TRBD1 (6 bases). The germline V and J ends were trimmed by 5 bases and 0 bases, with 11 bases remaining between them. There are 15 residues in the CDR3. CDR1 is LNHDA, CDR2 SQIVND, per germline (reference sequence).

This chain joins TRBV5-1 and TRBJ2-1, with D possibly TRBD2 on 5 matching bases. V was pared by 0 bases and J by 6 bases, with 7 bases between. Germline lookup yields CDR1 SGHRS and CDR2 YFSETQ. CDR3 length equals 13 residues. Here the CDR3 DNA reads TGCGCCAGCAGCTTGGGGACTCGCAATGAGCAGTTCTTC. Protein: CASSLGTRNEQFF.

The chain has TRBV11-2 and TRBJ1-3; no clear D. Germline values: CDR1 SGHAT, CDR2 FQNNGV. V lost 5 bases and J 4 bases, leaving 12 bases between the germline ends. This CDR3 is built from 14 residues. CDR3 sequence reads: CASSPLVGGNTIYF. As DNA, the CDR3 is TGTGCCAGCAGCCCCTTGGTTGGAGGAAACACCATATATTTT.

The chain joins TRBV19 to TRBJ1-4; the D is unclear. Germline V lookup: CDR1 LNHDA, CDR2 SQIVND (reference sequence). Trimming stripped 4 bases from V and 4 bases from J, with 4 bases between. The CDR3 is 12 amino acids. The CDR3 bases are TGTGCCAGTAGTAAGGATAATGAAAAACTGTTTTTT. Its protein is CASSKDNEKLFF.

This clone was detected only once. Different DNA sequences within this sample yield the same CDR3. CDR3 sequence reads: CASSLTANTEAFF. The CDR3 bases are TGCGCCAGCAGCTTGACGGCGAACACTGAAGCTTTCTTT. V gene TRBV5-1 combines with J gene TRBJ1-1; no firm D call. CDR1 and CDR2 (germline): SGHRS, YFSETQ. V lost 1 base and J lost 1, with 5 bases in between. The CDR3 runs to 13 residues.

The gene calls are TRBV19 and TRBJ1-5; TRBD1 might be the D (6 bases). Per the germline V gene, CDR1 is LNHDA and CDR2 is SQIVND (reference sequence). Trimming cost V 6 bases and J 1 base, with 13 bases left between them. The CDR3 loop spans 15 amino acids. CDR3 DNA sequence: TGTGCCAGTAGGGCCGGAGGGGGAAGCAATCAGCCCCAGCATTTT. This encodes CASRAGGGSNQPQHF.

J is TRBJ2-5 and V is TRBV7-7, with 8 nucleotides matching TRBD2. The trim removed 1 base at V and 0 bases at J, leaving 10 bases unmatched. This CDR3 region has 18 residues. Germline V lookup: CDR1 SSHAT, CDR2 FNYEAQ (reference sequence). The CDR3 DNA sequence: TGTGCCAGCAGCTTAGAACGGTCTTCGCGGGAGGACCAAGAGACCCAGTACTTC. It codes for CASSLERSSREDQETQYF.

The chain has TRBV6-5 and TRBJ2-7, with D hard to call. V lost 3 bases, J lost 3 bases, and 15 bases lay in between. This CDR3 has 15 amino acids. Per the germline V gene, CDR1 is MNHEY and CDR2 is SVGAGI. CDR3 residues: CASSYSPLDHYEQYF. As DNA, the CDR3 is TGTGCCAGCAGTTATTCCCCCTTAGACCACTACGAGCAGTACTTC.

A few counts support this clone. The chain combines TRBV5-1 with TRBJ1-4, with TRBD1 matching over 8 bases. The germline gives CDR1 SGHRS, CDR2 YFSETQ. V was clipped by 4 bases and J by 8 bases; unmatched bases: 7. The CDR3 contains 14 residues. The CDR3 here is CASSPGQEREKLFF. The CDR3 DNA reads TGCGCCAGCAGCCCGGGACAGGAGCGGGAAAAACTGTTTTTT.

V and J are TRBV10-3 and TRBJ2-2, with D possibly being TRBD2 (5 bases). V lost 7 bases and J 5 bases, leaving 8 bases between the germline ends. CDR3 length: 12 residues. Germline V gives CDR1 ENHRY, CDR2 SYGVKD. CDR3 sequence (DNA): TGTGCCATCACCCCGGGAACCGGGGAGCTGTTTTTT. Its protein product is CAITPGTGELFF.

J is TRBJ2-1 and V is TRBV6-6; 10 bases fit TRBD1. This CDR3 has 16 residues. Trimming took 6 bases from V and 7 from J; bases not matched to a gene: 12. Germline V lookup: CDR1 MNHNY, CDR2 SVGAGI (reference sequence). CDR3 region: CASRTEAGQGRNEQFF. CDR3 bases: TGTGCCAGCAGGACAGAGGCGGGACAGGGGCGAAATGAGCAGTTCTTC.

As for this clone: This sample also contains other DNA sequences that code for the same CDR3. V is TRBV7-3 and J is TRBJ2-7, with TRBD1 matching 7 bases. The V gene end was trimmed by 2 bases and the J gene end by 2 bases; junction bases not matched to a gene: 6. CDR1 SGHTA and CDR2 FQGTGA come from the germline V gene. CDR3 length: 15 amino acids. CDR3 amino acids: CASSLSQGPTYEQYF. For the CDR3, the DNA is TGTGCCAGCAGCTTATCACAGGGGCCTACCTACGAGCAGTACTTC.

The gene calls are TRBV27 and TRBJ1-5; D unresolved. CDR1 is MNHEY and CDR2 is SMNVEV in the germline V gene (reference sequence). CDR3 length equals 18 residues. With 4 bases removed from V and 0 bases from J, the gap between germline ends came to 19 bases. Here the CDR3 reads CASSSARPRGDSNQPQHF. CDR3 coding DNA: TGTGCCAGCAGTTCCGCCCGTCCCCGGGGAGATAGCAATCAGCCCCAGCATTTT.